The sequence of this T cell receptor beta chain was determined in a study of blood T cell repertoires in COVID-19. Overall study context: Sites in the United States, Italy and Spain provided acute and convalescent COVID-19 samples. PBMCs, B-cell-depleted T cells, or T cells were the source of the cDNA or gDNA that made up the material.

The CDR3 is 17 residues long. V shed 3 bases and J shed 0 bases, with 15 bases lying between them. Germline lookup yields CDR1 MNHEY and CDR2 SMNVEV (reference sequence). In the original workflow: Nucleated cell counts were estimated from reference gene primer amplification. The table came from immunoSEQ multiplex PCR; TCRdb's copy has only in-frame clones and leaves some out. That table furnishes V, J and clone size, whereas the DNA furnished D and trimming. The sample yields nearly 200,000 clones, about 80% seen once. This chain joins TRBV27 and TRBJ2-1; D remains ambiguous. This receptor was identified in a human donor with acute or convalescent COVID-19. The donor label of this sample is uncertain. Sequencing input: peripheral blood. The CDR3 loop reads CASSFPSVSRSYNEQFF. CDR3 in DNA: TGTGCCAGCAGTTTCCCCAGCGTTTCCCGCTCCTACAATGAGCAGTTCTTC.